A selection of T cell receptor beta chains follows, all from one sample in a study of vaccination and CD4 T cells after COVID-19. Antigens of these TCRs are unknown. TCRdb redid the calling of the PCR reads with MiXCR, one entry per CDR3 protein. The table has over 9,500 distinct CDR3 sequences, roughly 50% seen once; the top ten hold over 25%. Sequencing was carried out using CD4+ T cells from blood, cultured in vitro. The receptors originated from a human donor who had recovered from COVID-19. The CDR3 runs from the conserved cysteine through the conserved F or W. A D gene is named only where the DNA matches it firmly. Some rows mark clone size as missing; the rest say once, few, many or name a class of expanded clone.

NA	TRBD1	TRBV6-1	TRBJ1-1	TGTGCCAGCGGGACAGGGCGGGGTGAAGCTTTCTTT	CASGTGRGEAFF
NA	NA	TRBV6-1	TRBJ1-1	TGTGCCAGCAGCCCCTCAGGGAGTCCGACGTACACTGAAGCTTTCTTT	CASSPSGSPTYTEAFF
NA	NA	TRBV6-2/TRBV6-3	TRBJ2-2	TGTGCCAGCACCATCCCACAGGGATTGGGTGACGCCGGGGAGCTGTTTTTT	CASTIPQGLGDAGELFF
NA	NA	TRBV7-9	TRBJ1-6	TGTGCCAGCAGTTTGAGCTCCTATAATTCACCCCTCCACTTT	CASSLSSYNSPLHF
NA	NA	TRBV29-1	TRBJ2-7	TGCAGCGTTGAAAGGTCCTACGAGCAGTACTTC	CSVERSYEQYF
NA	TRBD1	TRBV5-1	TRBJ1-1	TGCGCCAGCAGCTTGGGAGGGGACAGGGGGAACACTGAAGCTTTCTTT	CASSLGGDRGNTEAFF
NA	TRBD1	TRBV2	TRBJ1-2	TGTGCCAGCGCACCGACAGGGGGCCGCTATGGCTACACCTTC	CASAPTGGRYGYTF
few	TRBD1	TRBV23-1	TRBJ1-5	TGCGCCAGCGCGGACAGGGGGCGACAGCCCCAGCATTTT	CASADRGRQPQHF
NA	NA	TRBV28	TRBJ1-1	TGTGCCAGCAGTTCCACCCGTTATGGACTCATGAACACTGAAGCTTTCTTT	CASSSTRYGLMNTEAFF
NA	NA	TRBV20-1	TRBJ2-1	TGCAGCGGTGGGGCTAGCGTAACCTACAATGAGCAGTTCTTC	CSGGASVTYNEQFF
few	TRBD2	TRBV6-1	TRBJ2-7	TGTGCCAGCAGTCCCCCGGGGGGTTCCTACGAGCAGTACTTC	CASSPPGGSYEQYF
NA	TRBD1	TRBV12-3/TRBV12-4	TRBJ1-1	TGTGCCAGCAGTTTAGCGGGGGACAGTAAAGCTTTCTTT	CASSLAGDSKAFF
NA	TRBD2	TRBV10-3	TRBJ2-5	TGTGCCATCAGTGGACTAGCGGGGGTGGAGACCCAGTACTTC	CAISGLAGVETQYF
NA	NA	TRBV6-4	TRBJ1-2	TGTGCCAGCAAACAGGAATATGGCTACACCTTC	CASKQEYGYTF
NA	TRBD2	TRBV25-1	TRBJ2-1	TGTGCCAGCAGTGTGGCTAGCGGATACAATGAGCAGTTCTTC	CASSVASGYNEQFF
NA	TRBD1	TRBV15	TRBJ1-5	TGTGCCACCTCACCGAATCGACAGGGGGCTAATCAGCCCCAGCATTTT	CATSPNRQGANQPQHF
NA	NA	TRBV7-2	TRBJ2-7	TGTGCCAGCAGCTTAGGGGGGGGCTGGTACTTC	CASSLGGGWYF
NA	NA	TRBV6-2/TRBV6-3	TRBJ2-1	TGTGCCAGCAGCTACGAAGAACGAGGGAGGAGGTTCTTC	CASSYEERGRRFF
NA	NA	TRBV19	TRBJ1-5	TGTGCCAGTAGTGTAGATCACGGGGAAAGCAATCAGCCCCAGCATTTT	CASSVDHGESNQPQHF
NA	NA	TRBV15	TRBJ1-6	TGTGCCACCAGCAGAGATCTTCCAGGCTTGGCACCCCTCCACTTT	CATSRDLPGLAPLHF
once	NA	TRBV28	TRBJ1-6	TGTGCCAGCAGTCCCCGGGACTTTAGGAGTTCACCCCTCCACTTT	CASSPRDFRSSPLHF
NA	TRBD1	TRBV20-1	TRBJ2-5	TGCAGTGCAATAGACAGGGGGTGGGAGACCCAGTACTTC	CSAIDRGWETQYF
NA	TRBD2	TRBV6-1	TRBJ2-1	TGTGCCAGCAGGGTCTATAGCGGGCTAGACTACAATGAGCAGTTCTTC	CASRVYSGLDYNEQFF
NA	NA	TRBV9	TRBJ1-2	TGTGCCAGCAGCGTGGGGAGTCAAGGATCCTATGGCTACACCTTC	CASSVGSQGSYGYTF
NA	NA	TRBV11-3	TRBJ1-5	TGTGCCAGCAGCTTAGACATAAATCAGCCCCAGCATTTT	CASSLDINQPQHF
NA	NA	TRBV7-2	TRBJ1-1	TGTGCCAGCAGCCCAGCCGGACAGTACACTGAAGCTTTCTTT	CASSPAGQYTEAFF
few	NA	TRBV20-1	TRBJ2-2	TGCAGTGCTAGAAGTCGGGACAAGAACACCGGGGAGCTGTTTTTT	CSARSRDKNTGELFF
NA	NA	TRBV20-1	TRBJ1-1	TGCAGTGCTAAAGGGCCCACTGAAGCTTTCTTT	CSAKGPTEAFF
once	NA	TRBV2	TRBJ1-2	TGTGCCAGCAGTGAAGTGGGACCGAACTTC	CASSEVGPNF
NA	NA	TRBV28	TRBJ1-1	TGTGCCAGCAGTTTCTCCGGGAGCTCAGCTTTCTTT	CASSFSGSSAFF
NA	NA	TRBV11-2	TRBJ2-5	TGTGCCAGCAGCCCCTGGACCCTCGGGGTAGAGACCCAGTACTTC	CASSPWTLGVETQYF
few	NA	TRBV21-1	TRBJ1-5	TGTGCCAGCAGCAAACCTCCTACTAGTGGACAGGGGGCAGCTCAGCCCCAGCATTTT	CASSKPPTSGQGAAQPQHF
few	TRBD2	TRBV19	TRBJ2-7	TGTGCCAGTAGTGCGGGACTAGCGGGGGGGCACGAGCAGTACTTC	CASSAGLAGGHEQYF
NA	NA	TRBV11-3	TRBJ1-1	TGTGCCAGCAGCTTAGATGGCAGGGAAGGGAGCACTGAAGCTTTCTTT	CASSLDGREGSTEAFF
NA	NA	TRBV30	TRBJ1-1	TGTGCCTGGACCCCACATTATAACACTGAAGCTTTCTTT	CAWTPHYNTEAFF
NA	NA	TRBV7-8	TRBJ1-5	TGTGCCAGCAGCTTCGATCGAGGGACTAATCAGCCCCAGCATTTT	CASSFDRGTNQPQHF
NA	TRBD1	TRBV28	TRBJ1-6	TGTGCCAGCACCCCCGGGACAGCAAGCTCCTATAATTCACCCCTCCACTTT	CASTPGTASSYNSPLHF
NA	TRBD1	TRBV6-1	TRBJ2-7	TGTGCCAGCCGGACAGGGGGATCCTACGAGCAGTACTTC	CASRTGGSYEQYF
few	NA	TRBV20-1	TRBJ1-6	TGCAGTGCTAATCCCAGGGGAAACAATTCACCCCTCCACTTT	CSANPRGNNSPLHF
NA	NA	TRBV19	TRBJ2-2	TGTGCCAGTAGTATATGGGGTAGACAGAAGAACACCGGGGAGCTGTTTTTT	CASSIWGRQKNTGELFF
NA	NA	TRBV5-1	TRBJ2-6	TGCGCCAGCAGCCTAACCGGGACGCCTAACTCTGGGGCCAACGTCCTGACTTTC	CASSLTGTPNSGANVLTF
NA	TRBD1	TRBV7-9	TRBJ2-3	TGTGCCAGCAGCGACGGACAGGCGCCTAGCACAGATACGCAGTATTTT	CASSDGQAPSTDTQYF
NA	NA	TRBV10-3	TRBJ1-6	TGTGCCATCAGTGAGGGGCCTGGATCACCCCTCCACTTT	CAISEGPGSPLHF
few	NA	TRBV2	TRBJ2-1	TGTGCCAGCCATGGGGACAAATCCTACAATGAGCAGTTCTTC	CASHGDKSYNEQFF
NA	TRBD1	TRBV20-1	TRBJ2-7	TGCAGTGCTAAGGACAGGGTGCCCTACGAGCAGTACTTC	CSAKDRVPYEQYF
few	NA	TRBV20-1	TRBJ2-5	TGCAGTGCCCTACTCGACGGGACGGGGGAGACCCAGTACTTC	CSALLDGTGETQYF
few	NA	TRBV6-1	TRBJ1-2	TGTGCCAGCAACCCGACGGGCAGGCGGGATGGCTACACCTTC	CASNPTGRRDGYTF
NA	TRBD2	TRBV6-2/TRBV6-3	TRBJ2-3	TGTGCCAGCACAAACCCGACTAGCGGGGGGACAGATACGCAGTATTTT	CASTNPTSGGTDTQYF
NA	NA	TRBV5-3	TRBJ1-1	TGTGCCAGAAGCTGCAAAGCTTTCTTT	CARSCKAFF
NA	TRBD1	TRBV20-1	TRBJ1-2	TGCAGTGCTAGCCCTCCACAGGGGGCTTCAAACTATGGCTACACCTTC	CSASPPQGASNYGYTF
few	NA	TRBV20-1	TRBJ1-6	TGCAGTGCTAGAGATCGGCAGGGAGGATATTCACCCCTCCACTTT	CSARDRQGGYSPLHF
few	NA	TRBV19	TRBJ1-1	TGTGCCAGTAGTATTGTGGAGAGTGAAGCTTTCTTT	CASSIVESEAFF
few	NA	TRBV20-1	TRBJ1-2	TGCAGTGCTCCCCGGGACACTAACTATGGCTACACCTTC	CSAPRDTNYGYTF
few	NA	TRBV27	TRBJ1-2	TGTGCCAGCAGCCCCAGGTGGGGGGCGAGGGACTATGGCTACACCTTC	CASSPRWGARDYGYTF
NA	TRBD1	TRBV11-3	TRBJ1-5	TGTGCCAGCAGCCCGGACAGGGAGGGCAATCAGCCCCAGCATTTT	CASSPDREGNQPQHF
few	NA	TRBV20-1	TRBJ2-7	TGCAGTGCTAGGACGGTCTTCTACGAGCAGTACTTC	CSARTVFYEQYF
large	NA	TRBV10-3	TRBJ1-1	TGTGCCATCAGTGTGGGGGGGGAAAAAGCTTTCTTT	CAISVGGEKAFF
NA	TRBD2	TRBV20-1	TRBJ2-1	TGCAGTGCGAGGCTAGCGGGAGGACACAATGAGCAGTTCTTC	CSARLAGGHNEQFF
NA	TRBD1	TRBV12-3/TRBV12-4	TRBJ1-5	TGTGCCAGCAATGACAGGGCCAGCTTCGGCAATCAGCCCCAGCATTTT	CASNDRASFGNQPQHF